Listed below are T cell receptor beta chains from one sample, sequenced in a study of blood T cell repertoires in COVID-19. Assay: immunoSEQ multiplex PCR; the TCRdb copy retains only in-frame clones and omits some. Among about 310,000 clones listed, around 90% were seen once. Sequencing was done on a sample of peripheral blood. The receptor source for this set is a man aged 50 to 59 with active or convalescent COVID-19. CDR3s include the opening cysteine and the closing phenylalanine or tryptophan. D genes are given only for firm matches. Clone size is stated in some rows and not others, as once, few, many or a class when expanded.

CDR3 DNA	CDR3 protein	clone size	V gene	J gene	D gene
TGTGCCAGCAGCCCCGGGACAGGGCGCTATGGCTACACCTTC	CASSPGTGRYGYTF	NA	TRBV7-9	TRBJ1-2	TRBD1
TGTGCCAGCACCCTGGGACAGGGGATGGATACGCAGTATTTT	CASTLGQGMDTQYF	NA	TRBV6-5	TRBJ2-3	TRBD1
TGTGCCAGCAGCTACTTAGGACTAGCGAAAGATACGCAGTATTTT	CASSYLGLAKDTQYF	NA	TRBV5-6	TRBJ2-3	TRBD2
TGCGCCAGCAGCTTCCCCGGGACAGGAGACACTGAAGCTTTCTTT	CASSFPGTGDTEAFF	NA	TRBV5-1	TRBJ1-1	TRBD1
TGTGCCAGCAGCGACCGGACCGACAGAAAGGTGGCCCTCCACTTT	CASSDRTDRKVALHF	NA	TRBV11-1	TRBJ1-6	NA
TGTGCCAGCAGCCCGAGAGACAGGGCAATAAGCTCCTACAATGAGCAGTTCTTC	CASSPRDRAISSYNEQFF	NA	TRBV7-6	TRBJ2-1	TRBD1
TGTGCCAGCAGTTACGACAGCAGGGGCCTAGTCACCCTCCACTTT	CASSYDSRGLVTLHF	NA	TRBV6-5	TRBJ1-6	NA
TGTGCCAGCAAATTCGGGGGAAGCTCCTACAATGAGCAGTTCTTC	CASKFGGSSYNEQFF	NA	TRBV28	TRBJ2-1	NA
TGTGCCAGCAGCACACAGGGGGCTCAACATGGCTACACCTTC	CASSTQGAQHGYTF	NA	TRBV7-2	TRBJ1-2	TRBD1
TGCAGTGCTAGCATCAGGGAGACCCAGTACTTC	CSASIRETQYF	NA	TRBV20-1	TRBJ2-5	NA
TGTGCTAGCAGCGGGGGACAGGGCTCAGAGTCTATAAATCAGCCCCAGCATTTT	CASSGGQGSESINQPQHF	NA	TRBV7-7	TRBJ1-5	TRBD1
TGTGCCACCAGTATGGACAGGGGTCAGCCCCAGCATTTT	CATSMDRGQPQHF	few	TRBV15	TRBJ1-5	TRBD1
TGTGCCAGCAGCCAAAACAGGGGGATGAACACTGAAGCTTTCTTT	CASSQNRGMNTEAFF	NA	TRBV4-2	TRBJ1-1	TRBD1
TGTGCCAGCAGTTTGGACAGGGGGCGACCCTATGGCTACACCTTC	CASSLDRGRPYGYTF	NA	TRBV2	TRBJ1-2	TRBD1
TGTGCCAGCAGTTTGTTAGCCACCGGGGAGCTGTTTTTT	CASSLLATGELFF	NA	TRBV28	TRBJ2-2	NA
TGTGCCAGCAGCTACACAGGGGGCGGGGGAGATACGCAGTATTTT	CASSYTGGGGDTQYF	NA	TRBV7-2	TRBJ2-3	TRBD1
TGTGCCAGCAGCTCCGACAGGGCCAACACTGAAGCTTTCTTT	CASSSDRANTEAFF	NA	TRBV11-3	TRBJ1-1	TRBD1
TGTGCCAGCATTCCCACCGGGACTAGTATCGGAGAGACCCAGTACTTC	CASIPTGTSIGETQYF	NA	TRBV7-9	TRBJ2-5	TRBD2
TGTGCCAGCAGTTTAGCCCCGGACAGGCAGAACACCATATATTTT	CASSLAPDRQNTIYF	NA	TRBV28	TRBJ1-3	TRBD1
TGTGCCAGCGGGACAGGGGGCACGGCTGAAGCTTTCTTT	CASGTGGTAEAFF	once	TRBV28	TRBJ1-1	TRBD1
TGTGCCAGCTCACCGCGACAGGAGACTAACTATGGCTACACCTTC	CASSPRQETNYGYTF	few	TRBV18	TRBJ1-2	NA
TGCAGCGTAGGGGGACTAGCGGCCCGGGGCTCCTACAATGAGCAGTTCTTC	CSVGGLAARGSYNEQFF	few	TRBV29-1	TRBJ2-1	TRBD2
TGTGCCATCAGTGAAGCGTCACCAGATACGCAGTATTTT	CAISEASPDTQYF	NA	TRBV10-3	TRBJ2-3	NA
TGTGCCAGCAGCCGATCGACAGGGGGCTATGGCTACACCTTC	CASSRSTGGYGYTF	once	TRBV3-1/TRBV3-2	TRBJ1-2	TRBD1
TGTGCCAGCAGTTACGCGGCCGGTGTTCCGCGGGAGCAGTACTTC	CASSYAAGVPREQYF	NA	TRBV6-6	TRBJ2-7	NA
TGTGCCAGCAGTGATCAACAGGGGGCTGGTTCACCCCTCCACTTT	CASSDQQGAGSPLHF	NA	TRBV6-1	TRBJ1-6	TRBD1
TGTGCCAGCAGATCCGGACAGAGAGGTAGTTCACCCCTCCACTTT	CASRSGQRGSSPLHF	NA	TRBV28	TRBJ1-6	NA
TGCAGTGCTACCCCTTTCTTTGAGCAGTTCTTC	CSATPFFEQFF	NA	TRBV20-1	TRBJ2-1	NA
TGTGCCAGTAGGGGGGGACCTTCACCCCTCCACTTT	CASRGGPSPLHF	once	TRBV19	TRBJ1-6	NA
TGTGCCTGGAGAAGTCTAGCGGACACCGGGGAGCTGTTTTTT	CAWRSLADTGELFF	NA	TRBV30	TRBJ2-2	TRBD2
TGTGCCAGCAGCTTAACTTCTAGTCACAATGAGCAGTTCTTC	CASSLTSSHNEQFF	NA	TRBV7-3	TRBJ2-1	NA
TGTGCCAGTAGTACCCGGACAGGGAGAGAGACCCAGTACTTC	CASSTRTGRETQYF	once	TRBV19	TRBJ2-5	TRBD1
TGTGCCAGCAGCTTAGGACAGCCCTATGGCTACACCTTC	CASSLGQPYGYTF	NA	TRBV13	TRBJ1-2	NA
TGCGCCAGCAGCTTGGCACAGGGGAGGCACAATGAGCAGTTCTTC	CASSLAQGRHNEQFF	NA	TRBV5-1	TRBJ2-1	NA
TGTGCCAGCAGTGAGCAGATTTCTGCCAATTCACCCCTCCACTTT	CASSEQISANSPLHF	NA	TRBV2	TRBJ1-6	NA
TGTGCCAGCAGCCCTCAGGGGCCCTTCCTAAATCAGCCCCAGCATTTT	CASSPQGPFLNQPQHF	NA	TRBV7-8	TRBJ1-5	NA
TGTGCCAGCAGCATAGGACTAGCGGGGTCCGCAGATACGCAGTATTTT	CASSIGLAGSADTQYF	NA	TRBV9	TRBJ2-3	TRBD2
TGTGCCAGCAGCCAGGACTTTCAAGAGACCCAGTACTTC	CASSQDFQETQYF	NA	TRBV5-4	TRBJ2-5	NA
TGTGCCAGCAGCTTGTCGGGCGGTTCGGGGAGATTCACCGGGGAGCTGTTTTTT	CASSLSGGSGRFTGELFF	NA	TRBV5-6	TRBJ2-2	NA
TGTGCCAGCAGCCAAGAGGCCACGGGAGGTCTGTCCCTCCACTTT	CASSQEATGGLSLHF	NA	TRBV14	TRBJ1-6	NA
TGTGCCAGCAGTGATGAGCCTTATGGCTACACCTTC	CASSDEPYGYTF	once	TRBV28	TRBJ1-2	NA